Following are 20 T cell receptor beta chains from one sample sequenced in a study of blood T cell repertoires in COVID-19. The method was immunoSEQ multiplex PCR; TCRdb's version includes in-frame clones alone and lacks a portion of them. In the table there are about 70,000 clones, 70% to 90% of which are singletons. The sequencing input was peripheral blood. The receptors here all came from a human donor in a cohort sampled during active COVID-19.

The CDR3 loop is CASSYTQGAWADTQYF. CDR3 sequence (DNA): TGTGCCAGCAGCTACACACAGGGGGCCTGGGCAGATACGCAGTATTTT. The chain joins TRBV11-2 to TRBJ2-3; 9 positions match TRBD1. The CDR3 extends over 16 amino acids. The V gene's germline CDR1 is SGHAT and CDR2 FQNNGV. V lost 4 bases and J lost 4; bases outside the gene matches: 9.

The rearrangement joins TRBV24-1 to TRBJ2-4; maybe TRBD2 (6 bases). CDR3 length: 17 amino acids. Per the germline V gene, CDR1 is KGHDR and CDR2 is SFDVKD. The V end was cut by 5 bases, the J end by 4 bases, with 20 bases between. The CDR3 loop reads CATSGRSGGGVKNIQYF. CDR3 DNA: TGTGCCACCAGTGGCCGGTCCGGGGGTGGGGTAAAAAACATTCAGTACTTC.

This clone showed up just once. The rearrangement links TRBV11-3 to TRBJ1-3; unclear D gene. The CDR3 consists of 17 residues. The germline V and J ends were trimmed by 2 bases and 0 bases, with 14 bases remaining between them. CDR1 is SGHNT and CDR2 is YENEEA in the germline V gene. The CDR3 DNA reads as TGTGCCAGCAGCTTAAGTTCTCCTAGGCGCTCTGGAAACACCATATATTTT. It encodes CASSLSSPRRSGNTIYF.

The gene calls are TRBV6-5 and TRBJ1-6; 7 nucleotides line up with TRBD1. The trim removed 5 bases at V and 4 bases at J, leaving 5 bases unmatched. The CDR3 runs 15 residues. Germline lookup yields CDR1 MNHEY and CDR2 SVGAGI. CDR3 DNA: TGTGCCAGCAGTACAGGGGACATATATAATTCACCCCTCCACTTT. Its translation: CASSTGDIYNSPLHF.

The CDR3 loop reads CASRSTRGQGGYTF. The CDR3 nucleotides read TGTGCCAGCAGAAGTACCAGGGGCCAAGGGGGCTACACCTTC. The chain carries TRBV27 and TRBJ1-2, with a possible D match to TRBD1 (6 bases). The CDR3 totals 14 residues. CDR1 is MNHEY and CDR2 is SMNVEV in the germline V gene (reference sequence). Trimming took 6 bases from V and 8 from J, leaving 19 bases between them.

The table lists this clone with a few counts. The chain has TRBV2 and TRBJ2-7, with D uncertain. The CDR3 is 14 residues long. Germline CDR1 reads SNHLY; CDR2 reads FYNNEI. V dropped 3 bases and J dropped 3 bases, with 12 bases sitting between them. This CDR3 is CASSDELDFYEQYF. CDR3 bases: TGTGCCAGCAGTGACGAGCTCGATTTCTACGAGCAGTACTTC.

CDR3 DNA: TGTGCCAGCAGCAAACGCCCGTCCCTAGCGGAGTACGGTGGGGGCAAAAACATTCAGTACTTC. As protein: CASSKRPSLAEYGGGKNIQYF. The chain uses TRBV21-1 and TRBJ2-4; no check of the table's D call, TRBD2, against the DNA was made. TRBV21-1 is flagged as a pseudogene. The CDR3 extends over 21 amino acids.

The sample holds one count of this clone. The V call is TRBV5-4, the J call TRBJ2-3, with D maybe TRBD2 (6 bases). The ends were cut back, 4 bases at V and 0 bases at J, with 15 bases in the middle. The length of the CDR3 is 16 residues. From germline, CDR1 is SGHNT and CDR2 YYREEE (reference sequence). CDR3 amino acids: CASSQRLDSSTDTQYF. The DNA for the CDR3 is TGTGCCAGCAGCCAACGACTAGACTCTAGCACAGATACGCAGTATTTT.

This chain connects TRBV19 to TRBJ2-1; D is perhaps TRBD2 (7 bases). This CDR3 comprises 15 residues. Trimming removed 2 bases from V and 7 bases from J, with 15 bases in between. The V gene's germline CDR1 is LNHDA and CDR2 SQIVND (reference sequence). This CDR3 is CASSILGGLWNEQFF. The CDR3, as DNA: TGTGCCAGTAGTATATTGGGGGGGCTTTGGAATGAGCAGTTCTTC.

The CDR3 sequence: CASSPDAGTYEQYF. The CDR3, as DNA: TGTGCCAGCTCACCTGACGCAGGGACCTACGAGCAGTACTTC. The chain is built from TRBV18 and TRBJ2-7; tentative D call: TRBD1 (5 bases). The germline gives CDR1 KGHSH, CDR2 LQKENI. Trimming cost V 3 bases and J 2 bases, with 11 bases left between them. The CDR3 sequence is 14 residues long.

The chain couples TRBV27 to TRBJ2-1; tentative D call: TRBD2 (6 bases). The CDR3 has 15 amino acids. Germline CDR1 reads MNHEY; CDR2 reads SMNVEV (reference sequence). The V gene lost 3 bases and the J gene lost 2 bases, with 11 bases spanning the gap. Written as DNA, the CDR3 is TGTGCCAGCAGTTTGGAGGGAGCGCCCTACAATGAGCAGTTCTTC. Amino acids: CASSLEGAPYNEQFF.

The CDR3 coding sequence is TGTGCCTGGAACAGGATAAACACTGAAGCTTTCTTT. Translating it yields CAWNRINTEAFF. This chain connects TRBV30 to TRBJ1-1; weak D call: TRBD1 (5 bases). CDR3 size: 12 residues. Germline CDR1 reads GTSNPN; CDR2 reads SVGIG (reference sequence). The germline V and J ends were trimmed by 4 bases and 2 bases, with 8 bases remaining between them.

The J gene is TRBJ2-1, the V gene TRBV29-1, with TRBD1 identical over 11 bases. The CDR3 is 12 residues long. J lost 16 bases, V lost 7 bases, and 12 bases had no gene match. The V gene's germline CDR1 is SQVTM and CDR2 ANQGSEA. The CDR3 region is CSGARGDRGKFF. The CDR3 DNA reads TGCAGCGGGGCCCGAGGGGACAGGGGGAAATTCTTC.

The chain couples TRBV7-9 to TRBJ1-5, with D tentatively TRBD1 (5 bases). The CDR3 contains 14 residues. Trimming pared 3 bases from V and 4 bases from J, leaving 10 bases between. The germline V gene has CDR1 SEHNR and CDR2 FQNEAQ (reference sequence). In DNA, the CDR3 is TGTGCCAGCAGCTTGTGGGGGGAGAATCAGCCCCAGCATTTT. This encodes CASSLWGENQPQHF.

This sequence joins TRBV11-2 and TRBJ2-1, with TRBD1 matching over 12 bases. CDR3 length: 16 residues. The V segment lost 3 bases and the J segment 7 bases; nucleotides outside the gene matches: 7. Germline V gene data show CDR1 as SGHAT and CDR2 as FQNNGV. For the CDR3, the DNA is TGTGCCAGCAGCTTGATTGGGGACAGGGGGCTGAATGAGCAGTTCTTC. Translating gives CASSLIGDRGLNEQFF.

This clone was counted between two and nine times. This chain joins TRBV18 and TRBJ2-7; TRBD1 is a possible D gene (5 bases). Trimming took 4 bases from V and 0 from J, leaving 10 bases between them. CDR1 is KGHSH and CDR2 is LQKENI in the germline V gene. The CDR3 has 14 amino acids. Written as DNA, the CDR3 is TGTGCCAGCTCACTTGACAGCAGCTCCTACGAGCAGTACTTC. It specifies CASSLDSSSYEQYF.

The chain couples TRBV2 to TRBJ2-3; no definite D call. CDR3 length: 11 residues. V was pared by 6 bases and J by 6 bases, with 7 bases between. Germline loops: CDR1 SNHLY, CDR2 FYNNEI. CDR3 region: CASRVRDTQYF. The DNA of the CDR3 is TGTGCCAGCAGAGTGCGGGATACGCAGTATTTT.

This chain joins TRBV3-1 (or the pseudogene TRBV3-2) and TRBJ2-4; the match to TRBD2 covers 11 bases. The CDR3 has 15 amino acids. V lost 9 bases, J lost 0 bases, and 4 bases stayed unmatched. Germline V gene data show CDR1 as LGHDT and CDR2 as YNNKEL (reference sequence). The CDR3, as DNA: TGTGCCAGTGGACTAGCGGGCTTAGCCAAAAACATTCAGTACTTC. As protein: CASGLAGLAKNIQYF.

This chain joins TRBV28 and TRBJ2-7; maybe TRBD1 (6 bases). Deletions cut 6 bases from V and 7 bases from J, with 13 bases between. The CDR3 has 12 amino acids. In germline, CDR1 is MDHEN, CDR2 SYDVKM. Here the CDR3 reads CASSIRQGEQYF. Here the CDR3 DNA reads TGTGCCAGCAGCATCCGCCAGGGGGAGCAGTACTTC.

This rearrangement joins TRBV9 to TRBJ1-1; the match to TRBD1 covers 8 bases. The V gene end was trimmed by 0 bases and the J gene end by 1 base; junction bases not matched to a gene: 5. CDR3 length: 16 residues. Germline V CDR1 and CDR2: SGDLS, YYNGEE. This chain's CDR3 is CASSVVPGQGNTEAFF. CDR3 in DNA: TGTGCCAGCAGCGTAGTCCCTGGACAGGGGAACACTGAAGCTTTCTTT.